This T cell receptor beta chain was found in a study of low-dose radiotherapy and immunotherapy resistance in tumors. This clonotype was found many times. Time point of the sample: after trial treatment. This sample's treatment: LDRT plus nivolumab, ipilimumab, low-dose cyclophosphamide and aspirin (RACIN trial). Treatment combined nivolumab, ipilimumab, aspirin, low-dose cyclophosphamide and low-dose radiotherapy in a dose-escalation trial. Each patient who was eligible had an advanced solid tumor with no tumor-infiltrating lymphocytes. Trimming took 3 bases from V and 4 from J, leaving 5 bases between them. This CDR3 has 12 amino acids. TCRs were put through around 20 PCR cycles of amplification with Phusion. A constant-region primer and the V-primer adapter served as the primer pair. Via MiXCR, TCRdb re-called the reads, giving one row per CDR3 protein. The sample lists some 52,000 distinct CDR3 sequences, around a third seen once, with approximately 8% in the top ten.

This clonotype was sampled from a male donor with rectosigmoid adenocarcinoma. Sample: PBMCs, taken after low-dose radiotherapy plus immunotherapy. The chain carries TRBV12-3 or TRBV12-4 and TRBJ2-3; D is unresolved. The CDR3 protein is CASSFSSDTQYF. The DNA for the CDR3 is TGTGCCAGCAGTTTTAGTTCAGATACGCAGTATTTT.